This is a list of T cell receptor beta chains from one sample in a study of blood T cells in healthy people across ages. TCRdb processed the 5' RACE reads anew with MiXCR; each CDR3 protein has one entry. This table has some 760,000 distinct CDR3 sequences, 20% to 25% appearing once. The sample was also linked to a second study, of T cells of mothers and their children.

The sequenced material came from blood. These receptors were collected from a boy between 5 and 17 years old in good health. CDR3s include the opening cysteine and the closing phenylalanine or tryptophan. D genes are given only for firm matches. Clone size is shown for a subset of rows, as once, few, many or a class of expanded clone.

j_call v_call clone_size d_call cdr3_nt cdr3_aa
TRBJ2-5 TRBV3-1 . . TGTGCCAGCAGCCATAACTCCGCCTGGGGGAGTACACAAGAGACCCAGTACTTC CASSHNSAWGSTQETQYF
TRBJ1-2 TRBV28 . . TGTGCCAGCAGTTTTTTGGCTTCGACCAGGGGCACCTATGGCTACACCTTC CASSFLASTRGTYGYTF
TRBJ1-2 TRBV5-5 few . TGTGCCAGCAGCTTGAGCGTACAGGTTTTTAACTATGGCTACACCTTC CASSLSVQVFNYGYTF
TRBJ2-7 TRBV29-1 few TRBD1 TGCAGCGCCCTGGGACAGGGGTGGCCCTACGAGCAGTACTTC CSALGQGWPYEQYF
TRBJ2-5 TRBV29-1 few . TGCAGCGTTGTAGGGGCCCAAGAGACCCAGTACTTC CSVVGAQETQYF
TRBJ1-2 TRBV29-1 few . TGCAGCGCTCCCGACCTGCGGGGGGTAATCTATGGCTACACCTTC CSAPDLRGVIYGYTF
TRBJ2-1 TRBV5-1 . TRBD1 TGCGCCAGCAGCTTGTTTGGGACAGGGGTTTCCTACAATGAGCAGTTCTTC CASSLFGTGVSYNEQFF
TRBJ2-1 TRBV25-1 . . TGTGCCAGCAGTGATGGGCAGGCCGGGGGTGAGCAGTTCTTC CASSDGQAGGEQFF
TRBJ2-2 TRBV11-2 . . TGTGCCAGCAGCTTAGGGACATGGATGACCGGGGAGCTGTTTTTT CASSLGTWMTGELFF
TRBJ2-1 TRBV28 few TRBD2 TGTGCCAGCAGTTTGGGTGGGACTAGCGGGGGATATGAGCAGTTCTTC CASSLGGTSGGYEQFF
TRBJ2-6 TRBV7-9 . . TGTGCCGGAAAACAGGCGGCCAACGTCCTGACTTTC CAGKQAANVLTF
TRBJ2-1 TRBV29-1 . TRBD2 TGCAGCGTTCCGGTCGGGTGGGGAGGGACCTACAATGAGCAGTTCTTC CSVPVGWGGTYNEQFF
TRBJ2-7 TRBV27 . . TGTGCCAGCAGTTGGGGTAGGGGGTTCACCTACGAGCAGTACTTC CASSWGRGFTYEQYF
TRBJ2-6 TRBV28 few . TGTGCCAGCAGTTTGTCGGGGGTAGGGGCCAACGTCCTGACTTTC CASSLSGVGANVLTF
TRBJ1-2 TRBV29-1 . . TGCAGCGTGAACATTGACTCTAACTATGGCTACACCTTC CSVNIDSNYGYTF
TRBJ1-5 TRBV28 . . TGTGCCAGCAGTTTATTTACAGGGATGGAAGCCAATCAGCCCCAGCATTTT CASSLFTGMEANQPQHF
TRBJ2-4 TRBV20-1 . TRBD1 TGCAGTGCTAGAATCCCTACAGGGGGCCTAGCCAAAAACATTCAGTACTTC CSARIPTGGLAKNIQYF
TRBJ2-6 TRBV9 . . TGTGCCAGCAGCGTAGATGGAGCCATCTCTGGGGCCAACGTCCTGACTTTC CASSVDGAISGANVLTF
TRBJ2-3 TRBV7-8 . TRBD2 TGTGCCAGCAGCTCCTCCCCGGTCCAGCGGGGCAATTTCACCCGCACAGATACGCAGTATTTT CASSSSPVQRGNFTRTDTQYF
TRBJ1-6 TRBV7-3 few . TGTGCCAGCAGTCAACAGGGAGGGAATTCACCCCTCCGCTTT CASSQQGGNSPLRF
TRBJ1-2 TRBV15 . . TGTGCCACCAGCAGCTGGGACGCCGACTATGGCTACACCTTC CATSSWDADYGYTF
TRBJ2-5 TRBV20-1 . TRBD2 TGCAGTCCACTAGCGGGAGGAGGGGAGACCCAGTACTTC CSPLAGGGETQYF
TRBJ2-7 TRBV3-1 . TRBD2 TGTGCCAGCAGCCAAGGAAGGCTAGCGGGATACGAGCAGTACTTC CASSQGRLAGYEQYF
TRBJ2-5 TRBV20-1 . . TGCAGTGCTAGCGGGACTGCAACACAAGAGACCCAGTACTTC CSASGTATQETQYF
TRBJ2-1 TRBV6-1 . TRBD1 TGTGCCAGCAGGATTGGACAGGGGGCGGAAAATGAGCAGTTCTTC CASRIGQGAENEQFF
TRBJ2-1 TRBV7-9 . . TGTGCCAGCGGGGGGGGGCCGTCTGAGCAGTTCTTC CASGGGPSEQFF
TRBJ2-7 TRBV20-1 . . TGCAGTGCTAGAGATGGCAACGGCCCCGCTTACGAGCAGTACTTC CSARDGNGPAYEQYF
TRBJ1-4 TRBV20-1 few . TGCAGTGCTAGAGATACGGGGGGAACTGAAAAACTGTTTTTT CSARDTGGTEKLFF
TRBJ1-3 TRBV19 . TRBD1 TGTGCCACCCTCGGACAGGGGAGGAACACCATATATTTT CATLGQGRNTIYF
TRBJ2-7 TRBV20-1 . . TGCAGTGCTAGTCACGTCGAGCAGTACTTC CSASHVEQYF
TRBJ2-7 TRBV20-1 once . TGCAGTGCTAGACAGAGAAGCTCCTACGAGCAGTACTTC CSARQRSSYEQYF
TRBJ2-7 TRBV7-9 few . TGTGCCAGCAGCTTAGATCAGGGATCCTACGAGCAGTACTTC CASSLDQGSYEQYF
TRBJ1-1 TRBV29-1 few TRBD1 TGCAGCGCCCAGGACAGGGGGGAGACTGAAGCTTTCTTT CSAQDRGETEAFF
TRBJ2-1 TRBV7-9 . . TGTGCCAGCAGCGTAGATTACAATGGGCAGTTCTTC CASSVDYNGQFF
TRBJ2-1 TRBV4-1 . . TGCGCCAGCAGCCAAGATGACTTGGGGAATGAGCAGTTCTTC CASSQDDLGNEQFF
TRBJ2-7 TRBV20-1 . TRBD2 TGCAGTGCTAGATTTGGACTAGCGGCCCCTAGCTCCTACGAGCAGTACTTC CSARFGLAAPSSYEQYF
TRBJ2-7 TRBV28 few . TGTGCCAGCAGCCCCACCAGGCAATACGAGCAGTACTTC CASSPTRQYEQYF
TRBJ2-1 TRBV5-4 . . TGTGCCAGCAGCTTGGCGGGAGCTTGGTACAATGAGCAGTTCTTC CASSLAGAWYNEQFF
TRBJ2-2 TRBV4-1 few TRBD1 TGCGCCAGCAGCCAGAGGGACAGGAACACCGGGGAGCTGTTTTTT CASSQRDRNTGELFF
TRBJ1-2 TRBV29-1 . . TGCAGCGTAAGCCGGGATAACTATGGCTACACCTTC CSVSRDNYGYTF